The following is a T cell receptor (beta chain) sequence with its context. At the DNA level, this CDR3 is encoded by other sequences in the same sample as well. Sequenced by immunoSEQ multiplex PCR; TCRdb stores in-frame clones only, minus some. The profile shows 150,000 to 200,000 clones, 90% to 95% of them singletons. These data come from a study of control samples from healthy donors and cancer patients. Germline CDR1 reads SGHTA; CDR2 reads FQGNSA. V lost 1 base and J lost 0, with 3 bases in between. The CDR3 spans 13 residues. The sequence derives from a young woman in good health. This chain connects TRBV7-2 to TRBJ1-1; D call uncertain. The material sequenced was blood. CDR3 nucleotide sequence: TGTGCCAGCAGCTTAGAGTTGAACACTGAAGCTTTCTTT. Residues: CASSLELNTEAFF.